The clone carrying this T cell receptor beta chain showed up just a few times. Antigen: not known. This sample is part of a study of cytomegalovirus exposure and HLA in healthy donors. Study-wide points: Per a prior analysis, the majority of TCR beta V segments were productive roughly 87% or roughly 30% of the time. With DRB1 most and HLA-C fewest, TCR association rates differed between HLA loci in a later analysis. Rare TCR sequences dominated, though some public TCRs recurred in many donors. The study designated over 150 TCR beta chains cytomegalovirus-associated.

13 Jbeta primers and 60 Vbeta primers were used for the PCR. Assay: immunoSEQ multiplex PCR; the TCRdb copy retains only in-frame clones and omits some. The sample holds tens of thousands of clones; under 85% are singletons and the top ten take just over 1.4%. Trimming shortened V by 4 bases and J by 0 bases, and 14 bases separated the two germline ends. The CDR3 spans 16 residues. The germline CDR1 and CDR2 sequences are SGHRS and YFSETQ. The clonotype originates from a male donor in good health and CMV-seronegative. Sequencing was performed on PBMCs. This chain connects TRBV5-1 to TRBJ1-3; D may be TRBD1 (6 bases). The CDR3 DNA sequence: TGCGCCAGCAGCCCGAGGACAGACCCCTCTGGAAACACCATATATTTT. Its protein product is CASSPRTDPSGNTIYF.